This T cell receptor (beta chain) appears in the sequencing data of a study of spatial heterogeneity in lung cancer. Across the study: Within raw reads, each unique TCR and UMI combination appeared on average more than ten times.

By share, this clonotype ranks as medium-sized. What it binds is not known. Germline V gene lookup returns CDR1 SGHTA and CDR2 FQGNSA. The CDR3 extends over 14 amino acids. With 6 bases clipped from V and 0 bases from J, the junction kept 3 bases outside the gene matches. TCRdb reprocessed the 5' RACE reads with MiXCR, giving one entry per CDR3 protein. The sample lists about 7,900 distinct CDR3 sequences; about 7% were seen once. Whole-study findings and limits: Tracking of tumor mutation counts was seen in expanded intratumoral alpha and beta TCR counts.

Described time point: sample taken at primary tumor resection. This chain links TRBV7-2 with TRBJ1-1, with 8 bases identical to TRBD1. The receptor's source is a female donor with early-stage non-small cell lung cancer. Specimen: lung tumor tissue, collected at surgery. In DNA form, the CDR3 reads TGTGCCAGCAGACCGGGACAGGTGAACACTGAAGCTTTCTTT. This gives the protein CASRPGQVNTEAFF.